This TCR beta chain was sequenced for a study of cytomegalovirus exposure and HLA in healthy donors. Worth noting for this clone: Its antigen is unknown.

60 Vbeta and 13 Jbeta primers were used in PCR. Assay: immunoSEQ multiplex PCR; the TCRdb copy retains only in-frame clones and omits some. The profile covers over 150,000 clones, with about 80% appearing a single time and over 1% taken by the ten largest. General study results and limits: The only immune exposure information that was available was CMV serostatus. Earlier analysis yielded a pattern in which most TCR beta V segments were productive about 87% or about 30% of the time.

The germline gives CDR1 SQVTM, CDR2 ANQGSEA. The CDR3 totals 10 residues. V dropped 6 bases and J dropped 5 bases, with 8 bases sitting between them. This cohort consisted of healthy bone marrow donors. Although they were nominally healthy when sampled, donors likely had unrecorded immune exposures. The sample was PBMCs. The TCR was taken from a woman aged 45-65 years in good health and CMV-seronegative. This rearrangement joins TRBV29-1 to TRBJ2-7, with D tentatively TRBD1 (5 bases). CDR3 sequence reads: CSVADNEQYF. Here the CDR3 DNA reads TGCAGCGTGGCGGACAACGAGCAGTACTTC.